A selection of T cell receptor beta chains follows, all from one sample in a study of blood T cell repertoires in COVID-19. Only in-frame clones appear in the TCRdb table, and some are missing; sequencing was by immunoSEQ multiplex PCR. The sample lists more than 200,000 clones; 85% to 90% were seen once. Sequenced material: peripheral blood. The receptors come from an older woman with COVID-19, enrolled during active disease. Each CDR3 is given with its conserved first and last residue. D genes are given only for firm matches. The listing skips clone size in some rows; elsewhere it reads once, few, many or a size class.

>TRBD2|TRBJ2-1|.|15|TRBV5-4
TGTGCCAGCAGCTTGCCGGGACTAGCATCCAATGAGCAGTTCTTC
CASSLPGLASNEQFF
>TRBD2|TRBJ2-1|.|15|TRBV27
TGTGCCAGCAGCGCCGGGACTAGCGGTTACAATGAGCAGTTCTTC
CASSAGTSGYNEQFF
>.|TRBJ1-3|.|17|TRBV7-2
TGTGCCAGCAGCTTGGCTCGGGGGATTAGCTCTGGAAACACCATATATTTT
CASSLARGISSGNTIYF
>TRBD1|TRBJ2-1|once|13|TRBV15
TGTGCCACCACTTGGAACAGGGGGAATGAGCAGTTCTTC
CATTWNRGNEQFF
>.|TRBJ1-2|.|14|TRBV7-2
TGTGCCAGCAGCTTAGAGGCGGGCGACTATGGCTACACCTTC
CASSLEAGDYGYTF
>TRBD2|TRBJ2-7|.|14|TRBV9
TGTGCCAGCAGCGCCGGGACTAGCGGCTACGAGCAGTACTTC
CASSAGTSGYEQYF
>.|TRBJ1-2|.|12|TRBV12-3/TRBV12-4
TGTGCCAGCAGTTTCGGAGGTGGTGGCTACACCTTC
CASSFGGGGYTF
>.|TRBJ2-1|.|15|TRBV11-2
TGTGCCAGCAGCCCTCTTCAGACTTACAACAATGAGCAGTTCTTC
CASSPLQTYNNEQFF
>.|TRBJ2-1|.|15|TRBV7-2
TGTGCCAGCAGCTTATATGGGTTACTTATGGGCGAGCAGTTCTTC
CASSLYGLLMGEQFF
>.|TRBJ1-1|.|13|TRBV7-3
TGTGCCAGCAGCTTATCTCGGGGCACTGAAGCTTTCTTT
CASSLSRGTEAFF
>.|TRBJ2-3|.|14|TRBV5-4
TGTGCCAGCAGCCCTGAAGCAGGTACAGATACGCAGTATTTT
CASSPEAGTDTQYF
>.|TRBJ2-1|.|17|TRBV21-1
TGTGCCAGCAGCAAAGTAGCGGCTAGCGGCAAAATCAATGAGCAGTTCTTC
CASSKVAASGKINEQFF
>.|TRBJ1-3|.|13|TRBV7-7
TGTGCCAGCAGCGCTATGCTCGGAAACACCATATATTTT
CASSAMLGNTIYF
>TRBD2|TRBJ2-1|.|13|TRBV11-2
TGTGCCAGCACCCCCGGGACTAGCGGAAAGCAGTTCTTC
CASTPGTSGKQFF
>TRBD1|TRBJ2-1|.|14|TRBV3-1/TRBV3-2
TGTGCCAGCAGCCACCCCACAGGGGAGAATGAGCAGTTCTTC
CASSHPTGENEQFF
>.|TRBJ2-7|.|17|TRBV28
TGTGCCAGACGGGTACTGGGTACTAGTCCCCCCACCTACGAGCAGTACTTC
CARRVLGTSPPTYEQYF
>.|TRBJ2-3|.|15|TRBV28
TGTGCCAGCAGCACCAGATCGGGGTACACAGATACGCAGTATTTT
CASSTRSGYTDTQYF
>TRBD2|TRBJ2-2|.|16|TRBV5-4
TGTGCCAGCAGCTCCCTCGGGACTACGTTCGGCGGGGAGCTGTTTTTT
CASSSLGTTFGGELFF
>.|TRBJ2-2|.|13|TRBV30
TGTGCCTGGAGTCGTAGGAACACCGGGGAGCTGTTTTTT
CAWSRRNTGELFF
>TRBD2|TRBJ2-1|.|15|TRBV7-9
TGTGCCAGCAGCCAGACTAGCGGGAGGGCCGATGAGCAGTTCTTC
CASSQTSGRADEQFF
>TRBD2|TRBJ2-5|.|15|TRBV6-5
TGTGCCAGCAGGAGGATAGCGGGATACGAGGAGACCCAGTACTTC
CASRRIAGYEETQYF
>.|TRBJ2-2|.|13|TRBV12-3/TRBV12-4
TGTGCCAGCAGTTTCCCCCCGTCGGGGGAGCTGTTTTTT
CASSFPPSGELFF
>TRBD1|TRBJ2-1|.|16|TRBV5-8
TGTGCCAGCAGCACAGGGGTAGGGGTCATCTACAATGAGCAGTTCTTC
CASSTGVGVIYNEQFF
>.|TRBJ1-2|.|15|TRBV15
TGTGCCACCAGCAGAGAATCCGGGAGACTTGGAGGCTACACCTTC
CATSRESGRLGGYTF
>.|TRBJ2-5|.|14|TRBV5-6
TGTGCCAGCAGCTCCAGCGTGGGGGGAGAGACCCAGTACTTC
CASSSSVGGETQYF
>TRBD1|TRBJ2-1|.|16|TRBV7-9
TGTGCCAGCAGCTTGAGGAACAGGGGTCAGTACAATGAGCAGTTCTTC
CASSLRNRGQYNEQFF
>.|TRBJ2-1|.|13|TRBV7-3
TGTGCCAGCAGCCCCGGTGGGACATATGAGCAGTTCTTC
CASSPGGTYEQFF
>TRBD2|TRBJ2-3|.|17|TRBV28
TGTGCCAGCAGGGGGAATTTGGGGCGGGAGGGCCCAGATACGCAGTATTTT
CASRGNLGREGPDTQYF
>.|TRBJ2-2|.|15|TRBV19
TGTGCCAGTAGTATGAGGCAGGGGAAGTTCGGGGAGCTGTTTTTT
CASSMRQGKFGELFF
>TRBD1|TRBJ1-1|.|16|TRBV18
TGTGCCAGCTCACCCCCGGGACAGGGGACCTACGCTGAAGCTTTCTTT
CASSPPGQGTYAEAFF
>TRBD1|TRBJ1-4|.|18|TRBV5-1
TGCGCCAGCAGCTTGTTTCCGGGACAGGGTGCAACTAATGAAAAACTGTTTTTT
CASSLFPGQGATNEKLFF
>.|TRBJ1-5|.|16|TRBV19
TGTGCCAGTAGGGCGGAACAGGGACGGGGCAATCAGCCCCAGCATTTT
CASRAEQGRGNQPQHF
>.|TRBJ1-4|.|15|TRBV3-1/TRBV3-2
TGTGCCAGCAGCCAAGGGCCCATTCGGGGTGAAAAACTGTTTTTT
CASSQGPIRGEKLFF
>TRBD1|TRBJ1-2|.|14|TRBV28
TGTGCCAGCAGGCCGTACACAGGGGCCTATGGCTACACCTTC
CASRPYTGAYGYTF
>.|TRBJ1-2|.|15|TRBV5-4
TGTGCCAGCAGCTTGGCAGGGATCTCGAACTATGGCTACACCTTC
CASSLAGISNYGYTF
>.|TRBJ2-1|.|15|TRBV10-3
TGTGCCATCAGTGAGTCAAACGGGGGCTACAATGAGCAGTTCTTC
CAISESNGGYNEQFF
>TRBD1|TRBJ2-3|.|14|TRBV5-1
TGCGCCAGCAGCCCTCGACAGGGGTCAGATACGCAGTATTTT
CASSPRQGSDTQYF
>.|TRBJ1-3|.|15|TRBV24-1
TGTGCCACCAGTGCTACCGACGGGTCTGGAAACACCATATATTTT
CATSATDGSGNTIYF
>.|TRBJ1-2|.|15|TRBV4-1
TGCGCCAGCAGCCATACAGGGAGCTTCCTCTATGGCTACACCTTC
CASSHTGSFLYGYTF
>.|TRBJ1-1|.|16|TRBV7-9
TGTGCCAGCAGCCCCAAAGAAGGGGTTGGTGACACTGAAGCTTTCTTT
CASSPKEGVGDTEAFF
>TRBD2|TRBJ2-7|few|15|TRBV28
TGTGCCAGCCGATCCGGACTAGCGAGTACCTACGAGCAGTACTTC
CASRSGLASTYEQYF